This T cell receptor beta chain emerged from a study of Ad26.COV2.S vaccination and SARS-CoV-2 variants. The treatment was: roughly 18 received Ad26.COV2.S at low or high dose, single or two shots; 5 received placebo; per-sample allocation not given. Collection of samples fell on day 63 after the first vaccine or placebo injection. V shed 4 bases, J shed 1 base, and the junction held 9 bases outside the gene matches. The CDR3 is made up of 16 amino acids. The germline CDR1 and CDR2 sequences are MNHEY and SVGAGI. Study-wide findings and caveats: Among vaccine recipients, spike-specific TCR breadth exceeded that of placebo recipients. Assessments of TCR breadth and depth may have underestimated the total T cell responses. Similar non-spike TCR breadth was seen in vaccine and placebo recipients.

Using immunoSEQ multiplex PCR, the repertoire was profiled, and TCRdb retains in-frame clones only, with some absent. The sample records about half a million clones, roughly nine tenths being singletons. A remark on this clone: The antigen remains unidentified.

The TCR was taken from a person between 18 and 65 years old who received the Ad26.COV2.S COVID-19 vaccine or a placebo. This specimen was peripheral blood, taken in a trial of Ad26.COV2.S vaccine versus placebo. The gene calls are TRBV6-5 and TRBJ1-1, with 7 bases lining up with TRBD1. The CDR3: CASSFRTGRGNTEAFF. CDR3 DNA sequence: TGTGCCAGCAGTTTCCGGACAGGACGGGGGAACACTGAAGCTTTCTTT.